Presented here are 18 T cell receptor beta chains from one specimen sequenced in a study of metastatic and nonmetastatic thyroid tumors. No treatment had been given to any patient before thyroid surgery. TCRdb redid the clone calls on the PCR reads using MiXCR. The data contain about 33,000 clones, approximately 15% of them singletons. Material for sequencing was blood. All receptors come from a female donor with papillary thyroid cancer or a benign thyroid nodule (not recorded which). Some clones in this sample may be carry-over from other donors' samples.

The chain uses TRBV7-8 and TRBJ2-7; D unresolved. The CDR3 runs to 14 residues. V dropped 0 bases and J dropped 4 bases, with 10 bases sitting between them. Per germline, CDR1 SGHVS and CDR2 FQNEAQ. The CDR3 loop is CASSLARRDYEQYF. The DNA of the CDR3 is TGTGCCAGCAGCTTAGCGAGGAGAGATTACGAGCAGTACTTC.

This clone is termed medium-sized. The V call is TRBV6-1, the J call TRBJ1-2; 11 bases match TRBD1. The CDR3 consists of 17 residues. In germline, CDR1 is MNHNS, CDR2 SASEGT. V was pared by 2 bases and J by 8 bases, with 13 bases of the junction left unmatched. In nucleotides, the CDR3 is TGTGCCAGCAGTGAACTGTTCGGGGACAGGGGGTTACGCGGCTACACCTTC. Translated, it gives CASSELFGDRGLRGYTF.

By share of the sample, this clone is medium-sized. V gene TRBV5-1 combines with J gene TRBJ2-7; D could derive from TRBD1 or TRBD2 (6 bases each). The V end lost 1 base, the J end lost 4 bases, and 12 bases lay between the germline ends. The CDR3 runs 14 residues. Germline V gene sequence: CDR1 SGHRS, CDR2 YFSETQ. The CDR3 spells CASSLLGGTYEQYF. CDR3 nucleotides: TGCGCCAGCAGCTTGTTGGGGGGCACTTACGAGCAGTACTTC. The entire variable domain, with the rest obtained from reference TRBV5-1 and TRBJ2-7, is as follows: KAGVTQTPRYLIKTRGQQVTLSCSPISGHRSVSWYQQTPGQGLQFLFEYFSETQRNKGNFPGRFSGRQFSNSRSEMNVSTLELGDSALYLCASSLLGGTYEQYFGPGTRLTVT.

The chain links TRBV20-1 to TRBJ2-7, with 7 bases fitting TRBD1. This CDR3 has 13 amino acids. Germline CDR1 is DFQATT and CDR2 is SNEGSKA (reference sequence). V trimming: 5 bases; J trimming: 6 bases; junction bases outside the gene matches: 10. CDR3: CSAPDRVGVEQYF. In DNA form, the CDR3 reads TGCAGTGCTCCCGACAGGGTTGGAGTCGAGCAGTACTTC.

J is TRBJ1-2 and V is TRBV28, with D uncertain. The V gene lost 6 bases and the J gene lost 7 bases, with 18 bases spanning the gap. This CDR3 is built from 14 residues. CDR1 and CDR2 from the germline V gene are MDHEN and SYDVKM. CDR3 sequence (DNA): TGTGCCAGCAGATTCGGCACAGCTTTTCCTGGCTACACCTTC. Encoded protein: CASRFGTAFPGYTF.

The sample holds many counts of this clone. This rearrangement joins TRBV7-8 to TRBJ1-2; 7 bases map to TRBD1. The V gene end was trimmed by 5 bases and the J gene end by 3 bases; junction bases not matched to a gene: 12. The CDR3 is 16 amino acids. Germline CDR1 and CDR2: SGHVS and FQNEAQ. Here the CDR3 reads CASSLSTGWHDYGYTF. DNA for the CDR3: TGTGCCAGCAGCCTATCGACAGGGTGGCACGACTATGGCTACACCTTC.

This clone showed up just a few times. A much larger clonotype is one base distant, so this may be a read error. The chain has TRBV6-2 or TRBV6-3 and TRBJ1-5; 7 bases align to TRBD1. J was trimmed by 1 base and V by 7 bases; bases with no gene match: 10. The CDR3 is 16 amino acids. Germline values: CDR1 MNHEY, CDR2 SVGEGT. The CDR3 DNA follows: TGTGCCAGCATCTTGAATGACAGGGCCAGCAATCAGCCCCAGCATTTT. Translating gives CASILNDRASNQPQHF.

This clone was observed many times. V usage is TRBV20-1 and J usage is TRBJ2-5; D possibly corresponds to TRBD1 (6 bases). V shed 4 bases and J shed 2 bases, with 17 bases lying between them. The CDR3 loop spans 15 amino acids. CDR1 DFQATT and CDR2 SNEGSKA come from the germline V gene (reference sequence). As DNA, the CDR3 is TGCAGTGCTAAGATAGGACAGAGAATTCAAGAGACCCAGTACTTC. It encodes CSAKIGQRIQETQYF.

Ten or more counts support this clone. The chain recombines TRBV7-9 with TRBJ2-1, with TRBD1 matching 9 bases. Germline CDR1 reads SEHNR; CDR2 reads FQNEAQ (reference sequence). The CDR3 extends over 16 amino acids. The trim removed 4 bases at V and 7 bases at J, leaving 11 bases unmatched. For the CDR3, the DNA is TGTGCCAGCAGCTCCACAACAGGGGGCGCGGAGAATGAGCAGTTCTTC. This codes for CASSSTTGGAENEQFF.

As for this clone: This sequence may be a read error, since a much larger clone differs from it by one base. Within the sample, other DNA sequences also encode this same CDR3. The V call is TRBV27, the J call TRBJ1-6; TRBD1 agrees at 9 bases. Germline values: CDR1 MNHEY, CDR2 SMNVEV (reference sequence). The CDR3 covers 13 residues. In DNA, the CDR3 is TGTGCCAGCAGAGACAGGGGGAATTCGCCCCTCCGCTTT. This translates into CASRDRGNSPLRF.

This clone was observed at least ten times. DNA for the CDR3: TGTGCCTGGAGTGCACAGGGGGCTGGGCAGCCCCAGCATTTT. It encodes CAWSAQGAGQPQHF. This chain joins TRBV30 and TRBJ1-5; 9 bases are a match to TRBD1. In germline, CDR1 is GTSNPN, CDR2 SVGIG (reference sequence). The CDR3 has 14 amino acids. Trimming at V came to 1 base and at J to 7 bases, leaving 5 bases not matched to a gene.

This clone appeared many times. This CDR3 reads CAWSVQYEQFF. The CDR3 DNA reads as TGTGCCTGGAGTGTACAGTACGAGCAGTTCTTC. The chain uses TRBV30 and TRBJ2-1; no reliable D call. This CDR3 contains 11 residues. Trimming cost V 0 bases and J 10 bases, with 7 bases left between them. Germline lookup yields CDR1 GTSNPN and CDR2 SVGIG (reference sequence). Supplemented by reference TRBV30 and TRBJ2-1, the full variable domain reads SQTIHQWPATLVQPVGSPLSLECTVEGTSNPNLYWYRQAAGRGLQLLFYSVGIGQISSEVPQNLSASRPQDRQFILSSKKLLLSDSGFYLCAWSVQYEQFFGPGTRLTVL.

This clone was seen repeatedly, ten times or more. The chain combines TRBV11-1 with TRBJ1-1, with a possible D match to TRBD1 (6 bases). The CDR3 covers 16 residues. V shed 2 bases and J shed 2 bases, with 15 bases lying between them. Germline V gene lookup returns CDR1 SGHAT and CDR2 FQDESV (reference sequence). The CDR3 bases are TGTGCCAGCAGCTTACTTTCGGGACACACAAACACTGAAGCTTTCTTT. Encoded protein: CASSLLSGHTNTEAFF.

Many counts were recorded for this clone. This chain connects TRBV28 to TRBJ1-2; weak D call: TRBD1 (6 bases). V lost 6 bases and J 6 bases, leaving 14 bases between the germline ends. Germline V gene data show CDR1 as MDHEN and CDR2 as SYDVKM. The CDR3 extends over 13 amino acids. This chain's CDR3 is CASRPPPGDGYTF. The CDR3 DNA follows: TGTGCCAGCAGGCCGCCTCCAGGGGATGGCTACACCTTC.

In this sample, this clone turned up many times. This chain joins TRBV20-1 and TRBJ2-1, with D uncertain. The CDR3 has 20 residues. Germline V gene lookup returns CDR1 DFQATT and CDR2 SNEGSKA (reference sequence). The ends were cut back, 0 bases at V and 0 bases at J, with 24 bases in the middle. DNA of the CDR3: TGCAGTGCTAGAGATCATGGGTCCGGTGGCGGCGAGAGCTCCTACAATGAGCAGTTCTTC. Protein: CSARDHGSGGGESSYNEQFF.

This clone came up many times. The chain carries TRBV5-1 and TRBJ1-1; no definite D call. CDR1 SGHRS and CDR2 YFSETQ come from the germline V gene. This CDR3 spans 15 amino acids. Trimming removed 3 bases from V and 0 bases from J, with 12 bases in between. The CDR3 protein is CASSWGGALNTEAFF. DNA of the CDR3: TGCGCCAGCAGCTGGGGAGGAGCCCTGAACACTGAAGCTTTCTTT.

The genes are TRBV11-2 and TRBJ2-1, with D tentatively TRBD2 (5 bases). Trimming took off 8 bases at V and 5 bases at J, with 19 bases between the two ends. Germline V gene data show CDR1 as SGHAT and CDR2 as FQNNGV. CDR3 size: 15 residues. This CDR3 reads CASGITRGSHNEQFF. The DNA for the CDR3 is TGTGCCAGCGGAATAACTAGAGGGAGTCACAATGAGCAGTTCTTC.

This clone was recorded at least ten times. This chain links TRBV20-1 with TRBJ2-4; D remains ambiguous. Germline-derived CDR1 and CDR2 are DFQATT and SNEGSKA (reference sequence). V lost 5 bases and J 3 bases, leaving 17 bases between the germline ends. This CDR3 contains 15 residues. Here the CDR3 reads CSAVSGGVGKNIQYF. The CDR3 nucleotides read TGCAGTGCTGTGAGTGGTGGGGTGGGCAAAAACATTCAGTACTTC.